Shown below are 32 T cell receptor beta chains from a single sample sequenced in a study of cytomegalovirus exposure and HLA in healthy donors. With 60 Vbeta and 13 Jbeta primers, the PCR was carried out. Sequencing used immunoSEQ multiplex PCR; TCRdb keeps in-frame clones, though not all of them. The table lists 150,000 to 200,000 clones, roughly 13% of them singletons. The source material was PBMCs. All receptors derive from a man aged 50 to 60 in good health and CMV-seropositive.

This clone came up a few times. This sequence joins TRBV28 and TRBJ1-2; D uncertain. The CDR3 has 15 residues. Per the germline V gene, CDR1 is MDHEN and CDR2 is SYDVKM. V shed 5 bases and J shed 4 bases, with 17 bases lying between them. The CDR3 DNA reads TGTGCCAGCAGTCCTCCAGGACCGGCGGGCTATGGCTACACCTTC. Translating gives CASSPPGPAGYGYTF.

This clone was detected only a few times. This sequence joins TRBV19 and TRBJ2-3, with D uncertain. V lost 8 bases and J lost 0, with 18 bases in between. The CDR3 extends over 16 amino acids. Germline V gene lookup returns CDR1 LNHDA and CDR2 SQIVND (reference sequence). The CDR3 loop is CASSPYGVSSTDTQYF. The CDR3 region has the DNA TGTGCCAGTTCTCCCTATGGAGTGTCTAGCACAGATACGCAGTATTTT.

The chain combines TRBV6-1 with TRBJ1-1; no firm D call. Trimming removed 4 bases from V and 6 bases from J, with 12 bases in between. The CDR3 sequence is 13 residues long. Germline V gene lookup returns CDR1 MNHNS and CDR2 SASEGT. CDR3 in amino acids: CASSVSLSAEAFF. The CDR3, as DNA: TGTGCCAGCAGTGTAAGTCTTTCGGCTGAAGCTTTCTTT.

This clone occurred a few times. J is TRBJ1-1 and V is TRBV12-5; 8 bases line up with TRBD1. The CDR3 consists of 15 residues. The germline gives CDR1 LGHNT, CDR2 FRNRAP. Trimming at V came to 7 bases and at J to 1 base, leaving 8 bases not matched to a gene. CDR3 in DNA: TGTGCTAGTGCCCAAAGACAGGGGCAGAACACTGAAGCTTTCTTT. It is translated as CASAQRQGQNTEAFF.

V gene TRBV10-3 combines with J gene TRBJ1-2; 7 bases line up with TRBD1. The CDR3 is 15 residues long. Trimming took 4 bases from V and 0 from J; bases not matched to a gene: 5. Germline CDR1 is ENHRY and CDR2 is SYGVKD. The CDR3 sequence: CAISVDRAPNYGYTF. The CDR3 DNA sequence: TGTGCCATCAGTGTCGACAGGGCTCCTAACTATGGCTACACCTTC.

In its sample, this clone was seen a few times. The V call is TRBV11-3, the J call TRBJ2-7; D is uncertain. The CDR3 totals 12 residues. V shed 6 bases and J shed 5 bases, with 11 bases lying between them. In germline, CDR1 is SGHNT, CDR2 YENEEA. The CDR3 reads CASRYGGDEQYF. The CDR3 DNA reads TGTGCCAGCAGGTATGGTGGAGACGAGCAGTACTTC.

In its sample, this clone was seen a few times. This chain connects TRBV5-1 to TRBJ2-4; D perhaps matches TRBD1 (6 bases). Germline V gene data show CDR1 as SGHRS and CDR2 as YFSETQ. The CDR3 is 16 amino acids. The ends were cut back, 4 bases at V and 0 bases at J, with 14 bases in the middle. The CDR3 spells CASSPGQPLAKNIQYF. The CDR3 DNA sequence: TGCGCCAGCAGCCCCGGACAGCCCTTAGCCAAAAACATTCAGTACTTC.

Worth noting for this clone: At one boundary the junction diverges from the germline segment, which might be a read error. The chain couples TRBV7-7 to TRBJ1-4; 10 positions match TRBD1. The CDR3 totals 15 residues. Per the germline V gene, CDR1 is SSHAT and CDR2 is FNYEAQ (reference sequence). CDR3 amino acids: CASSSTGGPNEKLFF. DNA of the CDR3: TGTGCTAGCAGCTCGACAGGGGGCCCTAATGAAAAACTGTTTTTT.

The CDR3 DNA follows: TGTGCCAGCAGCTGGGGACTAGCGGGGCACACCGGGGAGCTGTTTTTT. Protein sequence: CASSWGLAGHTGELFF. The V gene is TRBV5-6, the J gene TRBJ2-2; 13 bases agree with TRBD2. The length of the CDR3 is 16 residues. V shed 3 bases and J 3 bases; nucleotides not matched to a gene: 2. CDR1 and CDR2 (germline): SGHDT, YYEEEE.

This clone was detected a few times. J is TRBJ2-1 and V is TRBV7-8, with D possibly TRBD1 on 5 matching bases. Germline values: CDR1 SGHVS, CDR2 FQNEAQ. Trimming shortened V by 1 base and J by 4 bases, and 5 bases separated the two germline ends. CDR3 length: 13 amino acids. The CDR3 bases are TGTGCCAGCAGCTTAGACAGGTACAATGAGCAGTTCTTC. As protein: CASSLDRYNEQFF.

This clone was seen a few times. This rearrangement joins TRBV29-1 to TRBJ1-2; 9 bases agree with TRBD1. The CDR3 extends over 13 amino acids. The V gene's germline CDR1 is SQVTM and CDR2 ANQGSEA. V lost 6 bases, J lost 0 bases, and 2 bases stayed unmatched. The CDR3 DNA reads TGCAGCGTGGGACAGGGAACTAACTATGGCTACACCTTC. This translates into CSVGQGTNYGYTF.

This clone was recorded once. This chain's CDR3 is CASSRGQGANYEQFF. CDR3 DNA: TGTGCCAGCAGTCGGGGACAGGGGGCAAATTATGAGCAGTTCTTC. This chain joins TRBV7-2 and TRBJ2-1; 12 nucleotides match TRBD1. Per the germline V gene, CDR1 is SGHTA and CDR2 is FQGNSA. Trimming removed 6 bases from V and 8 bases from J; junction bases left unmatched: 8. The CDR3 runs 15 residues.

The CDR3 coding sequence is TGTGCCAGCAGTTCGCGGCTCTCCTACGAGCAGTACTTC. Translation gives CASSSRLSYEQYF. The chain is built from TRBV6-5 and TRBJ2-7; D unclear. The CDR3 spans 13 residues. Germline V lookup: CDR1 MNHEY, CDR2 SVGAGI. Trimming pared 4 bases from V and 0 bases from J, leaving 7 bases between.

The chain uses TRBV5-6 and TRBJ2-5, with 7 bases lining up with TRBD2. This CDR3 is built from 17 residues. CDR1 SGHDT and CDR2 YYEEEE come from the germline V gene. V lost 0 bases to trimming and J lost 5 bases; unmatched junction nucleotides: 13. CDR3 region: CASSLVGSGRGGETQYF. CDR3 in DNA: TGTGCCAGCAGCTTGGTGGGTAGCGGGCGAGGAGGGGAGACCCAGTACTTC.

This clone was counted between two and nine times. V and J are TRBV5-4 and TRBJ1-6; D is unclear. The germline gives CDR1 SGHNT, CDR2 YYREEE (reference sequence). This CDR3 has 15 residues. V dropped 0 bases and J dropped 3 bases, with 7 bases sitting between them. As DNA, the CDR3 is TGTGCCAGCAGCTTGGGGCCGGGCTATAATTCACCCCTCCACTTT. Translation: CASSLGPGYNSPLHF.

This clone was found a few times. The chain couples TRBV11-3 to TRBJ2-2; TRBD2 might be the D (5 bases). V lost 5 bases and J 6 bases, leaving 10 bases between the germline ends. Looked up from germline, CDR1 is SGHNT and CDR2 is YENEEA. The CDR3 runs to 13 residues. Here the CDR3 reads CASSPRGPGELFF. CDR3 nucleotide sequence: TGTGCCAGCAGCCCTCGAGGGCCCGGGGAGCTGTTTTTT.

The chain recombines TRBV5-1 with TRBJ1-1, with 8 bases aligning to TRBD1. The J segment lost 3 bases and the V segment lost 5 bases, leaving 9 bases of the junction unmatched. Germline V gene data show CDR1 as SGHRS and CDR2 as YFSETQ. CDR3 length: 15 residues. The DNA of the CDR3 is TGCGCCAGCAGGGAAACAGGGGGTGGTTACACTGAAGCTTTCTTT. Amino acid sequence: CASRETGGGYTEAFF.

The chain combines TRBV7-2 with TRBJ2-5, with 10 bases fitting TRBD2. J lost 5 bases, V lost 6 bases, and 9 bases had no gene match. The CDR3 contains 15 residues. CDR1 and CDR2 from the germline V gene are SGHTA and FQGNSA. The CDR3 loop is CASSPSLAGVETQYF. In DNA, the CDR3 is TGTGCCAGCAGTCCAAGTCTAGCGGGGGTGGAGACCCAGTACTTC. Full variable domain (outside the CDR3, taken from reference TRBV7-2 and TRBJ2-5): GAGVSQSPSNKVTEKGKDVELRCDPISGHTALYWYRQSLGQGLEFLIYFQGNSAPDKSGLPSDRFSAERTGGSVSTLTIQRTQQEDSAVYLCASSPSLAGVETQYFGPGTRLLVL.

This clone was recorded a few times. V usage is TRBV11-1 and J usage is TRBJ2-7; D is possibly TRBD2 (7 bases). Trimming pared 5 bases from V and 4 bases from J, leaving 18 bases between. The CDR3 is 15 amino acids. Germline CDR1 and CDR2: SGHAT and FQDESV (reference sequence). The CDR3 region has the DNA TGTGCCAGCAGCCACCCCCGGGGGGCGCAGTACGAGCAGTACTTC. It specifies CASSHPRGAQYEQYF.

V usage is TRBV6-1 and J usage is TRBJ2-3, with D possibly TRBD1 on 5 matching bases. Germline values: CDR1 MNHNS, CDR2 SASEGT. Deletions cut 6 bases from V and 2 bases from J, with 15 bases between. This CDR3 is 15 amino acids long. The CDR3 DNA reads TGTGCCAGCAGGGCGGACGCAGGGCCCACAGATACGCAGTATTTT. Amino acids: CASRADAGPTDTQYF.

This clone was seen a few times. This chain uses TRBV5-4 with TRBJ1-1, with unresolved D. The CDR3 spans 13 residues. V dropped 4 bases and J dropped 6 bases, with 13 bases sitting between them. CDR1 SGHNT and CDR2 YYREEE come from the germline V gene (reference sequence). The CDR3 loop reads CASSAGGNPEAFF. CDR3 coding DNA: TGTGCCAGCAGCGCGGGCGGTAACCCTGAAGCTTTCTTT. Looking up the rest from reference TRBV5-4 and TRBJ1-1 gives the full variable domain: ETGVTQSPTHLIKTRGQQVTLRCSSQSGHNTVSWYQQALGQGPQFIFQYYREEENGRGNFPPRFSGLQFPNYSSELNVNALELDDSALYLCASSAGGNPEAFFGQGTRLTVV.

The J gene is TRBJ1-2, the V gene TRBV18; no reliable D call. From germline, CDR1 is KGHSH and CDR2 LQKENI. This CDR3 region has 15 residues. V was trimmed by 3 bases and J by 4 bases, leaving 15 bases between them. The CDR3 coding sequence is TGTGCCAGCTCACCCAGCGGCCCAAGGCCCTATGGCTACACCTTC. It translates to CASSPSGPRPYGYTF.

CDR3 in DNA: TGTGCCAGCAAAGATCGAGGGGGCGAGGACACCGGGGAGCTGTTTTTT. It yields the protein CASKDRGGEDTGELFF. This chain uses TRBV5-4 with TRBJ2-2; 7 nucleotides agree with TRBD1. The V and J ends lost 6 bases and 3 bases, in that order; junction bases with no gene match: 11. CDR3 length equals 16 residues. Per the germline V gene, CDR1 is SGHNT and CDR2 is YYREEE (reference sequence).

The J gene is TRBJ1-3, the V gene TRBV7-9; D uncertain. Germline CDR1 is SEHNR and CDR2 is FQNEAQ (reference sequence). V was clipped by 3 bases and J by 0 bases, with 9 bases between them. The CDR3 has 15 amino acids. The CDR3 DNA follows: TGTGCCAGCAGCTTGGGGAGCTTCTCTGGAAACACCATATATTTT. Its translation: CASSLGSFSGNTIYF.

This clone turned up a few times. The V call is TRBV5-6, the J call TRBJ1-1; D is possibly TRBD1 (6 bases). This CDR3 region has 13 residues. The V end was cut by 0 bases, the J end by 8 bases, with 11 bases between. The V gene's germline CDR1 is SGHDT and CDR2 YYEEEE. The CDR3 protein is CASSLGGTPEAFF. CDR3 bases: TGTGCCAGCAGCTTGGGAGGGACACCCGAAGCTTTCTTT.

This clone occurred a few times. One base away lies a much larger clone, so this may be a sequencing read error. CDR3 protein: CASSLDTSYEQYF. The DNA for the CDR3 is TGTGCCAGCAGCTTAGACACCTCCTACGAGCAGTACTTC. The J gene is TRBJ2-7, the V gene TRBV13; D call uncertain. V was shortened by 1 base and J by 0 bases, with 4 bases between the two germline ends. The germline CDR1 and CDR2 sequences are PRHDT and FYEKMQ (reference sequence). CDR3 length: 13 residues.

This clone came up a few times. The chain's CDR3 is CASSPPYRNRGTEAFF. CDR3 DNA: TGTGCCAGCAGCCCGCCCTATCGGAATCGGGGTACTGAAGCTTTCTTT. The chain couples TRBV5-6 to TRBJ1-1; D not certain. Germline V gene data show CDR1 as SGHDT and CDR2 as YYEEEE. The CDR3 has 16 residues. The V gene lost 4 bases and the J gene lost 5 bases, with 21 bases spanning the gap. The complete variable domain, with remaining parts taken from reference TRBV5-6 and TRBJ1-1, reads DAGVTQSPTHLIKTRGQQVTLRCSPKSGHDTVSWYQQALGQGPQFIFQYYEEEERQRGNFPDRFSGHQFPNYSSELNVNALLLGDSALYLCASSPPYRNRGTEAFFGQGTRLTVV.

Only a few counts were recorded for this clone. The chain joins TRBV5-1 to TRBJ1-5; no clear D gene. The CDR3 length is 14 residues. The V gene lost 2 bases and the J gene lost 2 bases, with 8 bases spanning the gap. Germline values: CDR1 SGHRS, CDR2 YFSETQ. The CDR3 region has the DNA TGCGCCAGCAGCTTTAGTACGGGCAATCAGCCCCAGCATTTT. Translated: CASSFSTGNQPQHF. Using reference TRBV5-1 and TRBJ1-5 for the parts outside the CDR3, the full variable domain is KAGVTQTPRYLIKTRGQQVTLSCSPISGHRSVSWYQQTPGQGLQFLFEYFSETQRNKGNFPGRFSGRQFSNSRSEMNVSTLELGDSALYLCASSFSTGNQPQHFGDGTRLSIL.

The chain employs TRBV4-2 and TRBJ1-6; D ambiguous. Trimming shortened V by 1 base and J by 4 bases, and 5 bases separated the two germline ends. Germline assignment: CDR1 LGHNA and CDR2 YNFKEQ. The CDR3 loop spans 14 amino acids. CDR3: CASSQALYNSPLHF. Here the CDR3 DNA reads TGTGCCAGCAGCCAAGCCTTGTATAATTCACCCCTCCACTTT.

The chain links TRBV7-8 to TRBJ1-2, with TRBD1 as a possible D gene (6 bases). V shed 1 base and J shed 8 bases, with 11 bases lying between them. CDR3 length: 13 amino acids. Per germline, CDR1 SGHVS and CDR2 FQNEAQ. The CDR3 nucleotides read TGTGCCAGCAGCTTAGGGGCAGGGGTGGGCTACACCTTC. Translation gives CASSLGAGVGYTF.

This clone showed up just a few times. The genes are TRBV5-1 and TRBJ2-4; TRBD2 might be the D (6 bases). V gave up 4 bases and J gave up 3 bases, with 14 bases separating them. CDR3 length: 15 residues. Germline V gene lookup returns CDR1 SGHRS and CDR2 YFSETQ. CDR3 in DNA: TGCGCCAGCAGCCCAGGACTATTAGTCAAAAACATTCAGTACTTC. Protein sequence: CASSPGLLVKNIQYF.

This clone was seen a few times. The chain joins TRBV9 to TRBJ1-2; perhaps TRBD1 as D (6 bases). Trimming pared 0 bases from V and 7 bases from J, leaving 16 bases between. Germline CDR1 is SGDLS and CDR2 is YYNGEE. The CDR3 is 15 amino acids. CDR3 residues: CASSVAQGLLGGYTF. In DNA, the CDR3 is TGTGCCAGCAGCGTAGCTCAGGGGCTTTTGGGTGGCTACACCTTC.